The clone carrying this T cell receptor (beta chain) has at least ten counts. Its target is unknown. RNA transcripts served as the template for amplifying TCR beta CDR3 regions. The TCR CDR3 first-round RT-PCR relied on the HTBI primer set. In TCRdb, the multiplex PCR reads were re-called with MiXCR into one record per CDR3 protein. The sample includes about 600,000 distinct CDR3 sequences, 13% to 15% seen only once; the top ten take roughly 7%. Lactation, pregnancy, other autoimmune disease or uncontrolled infection led to exclusion of patients. PBMCs stemmed from around 10 ml fresh peripheral blood. The data belong to a study of T cells in Graves' hyperthyroidism and ophthalmopathy. Study background: Sampling of peripheral blood happened at initial diagnosis, prior to any treatment.

The CDR3 length is 13 residues. Per germline, CDR1 MDHEN and CDR2 SYDVKM. J gave up 9 bases and V 10 bases, and 9 bases lay outside the gene matches. Whole-study results and caveats: Before onset, by a median of around six months, the model predicted ophthalmopathy.

The sequenced sample was blood. The rearrangement links TRBV28 to TRBJ1-6, with 7 bases that match TRBD1. The clonotype was recovered from a young woman with Graves' ophthalmopathy. CDR3 nucleotides: TGTGCCACAGCCGGGACAGCCCCTTCACCCCTCCACTTT. Encoded protein: CATAGTAPSPLHF.